This T cell receptor beta chain was obtained from a study of shared clonotypes between healthy human individuals. Sequencing was performed with immunoSEQ multiplex PCR; in TCRdb, only in-frame clones are kept and a portion is missing. The table shows roughly 1.4 million clones, with approximately 98.5% occurring only once. From germline, CDR1 is LNHNV and CDR2 YYDKDF (reference sequence). The ends were cut back, 0 bases at V and 5 bases at J, with 11 bases in the middle. The CDR3 has 15 residues. The sample comprised naive CD4+ T cells sorted from blood. Documented subset: CD45RA+ positively selected. The chain joins TRBV15 to TRBJ2-1; D might be TRBD2 (5 bases). This receptor was obtained from a man aged 25 to 45 in good health. The CDR3 bases are TGTGCCACCAGCAGAGATCCGGACGGGAACAATGAGCAGTTCTTC. Encoded protein: CATSRDPDGNNEQFF.